This T cell receptor (beta chain) was profiled in a study of beta chain features in type 1 diabetes. Study-wide background: Patient and healthy donor groups were alike in age, gender and cell yields.

Investigators reverse transcribed all isolated RNA, so they sequenced expressed TCRB transcripts. Naive, central memory and regulatory T cell samples averaged approximately 3.5 million immunoSEQ reads each. Sequenced by immunoSEQ multiplex PCR; TCRdb stores in-frame clones only, minus some. The table includes under 300,000 clones, 9.5% to 13% detected once. Germline CDR1 reads MGHRA; CDR2 reads YSYEKL. With 1 base removed from V and 2 bases from J, the gap between germline ends came to 13 bases. The CDR3 is 16 amino acids. As regards this clone: Its cognate antigen is unknown.

Findings of the study overall: Moderate but significant shortening of TCRB CDR3s was recorded in all four CD4+ subsets from Type 1 diabetes patients. Healthy donors had naive, central memory and Treg TCRB repertoires that appeared less similar than those seen among patients.

The chain links TRBV4-1 to TRBJ2-3; D is possibly TRBD1 (5 bases). Sequences were obtained from naive CD4+ T cells from blood. This clonotype originated in a man under 40 with type 1 diabetes. CDR3 DNA sequence: TGCGCCAGCAGCCAAGCGGCAGGGCCTAACACAGATACGCAGTATTTT. This translates into CASSQAAGPNTDTQYF.